This T cell receptor beta chain is from a study of cytomegalovirus exposure and HLA in healthy donors. General observations from the study: A later analysis, which compared TCR beta chains of equal frequency, found the HLA-associated ones more clonally expanded. Data from an earlier analysis indicated that most TCR beta V segments were productive either about 87% or about 30% of the time.

The CDR3 is 14 residues long. The V and J ends lost 2 bases and 6 bases, in that order; junction bases with no gene match: 4. CDR1 is SEHNR and CDR2 is FQNEAQ in the germline V gene (reference sequence). Amplification used 60 Vbeta primers and 13 Jbeta primers. Sequencing was performed with immunoSEQ multiplex PCR; in TCRdb, only in-frame clones are kept and a portion is missing. The sample contains about 90,000 clones, more than 55% of which appear only once. Worth noting for this clone: As yet, its antigen is unknown.

This sequence was found in a woman aged 25 to 39 in good health and CMV-seropositive. Sequencing was performed on PBMCs. V gene TRBV7-9 combines with J gene TRBJ1-2, with TRBD1 matching over 9 bases. The CDR3 sequence is CASSLRQGDDGYTF. CDR3 nucleotide sequence: TGTGCCAGCAGCTTACGACAGGGGGACGATGGCTACACCTTC.